The clone carrying this TCR beta chain was picked up a small number of times. The antigen remains unidentified. This specimen comes from a study of Ad26.COV2.S vaccination and SARS-CoV-2 variants. General study points: Vaccinees showed greater spike-specific TCR breadth than placebo recipients. Analyses that measured TCR breadth and depth may have underestimated total T cell responses.

Assay used: immunoSEQ multiplex PCR; TCRdb lists only in-frame clones, some missing. The data show 300,000 to 450,000 clones, about 90% seen once. Trimming left V 0 bases short and J 2 bases short, with 11 bases between. The CDR3 is made up of 15 amino acids. CDR1 and CDR2 from the germline V gene are MGHRA and YSYEKL. The TCR sequence derives from a human donor who had recovered from COVID-19. The source material was peripheral blood, sampled after recovery from COVID-19. The chain joins TRBV4-1 to TRBJ2-7, with D perhaps being TRBD1 or TRBD2 (5 bases each). CDR3 protein: CASSQEYRGTYEQYF. The CDR3 coding sequence is TGCGCCAGCAGCCAAGAGTATCGGGGCACCTACGAGCAGTACTTC.